Listed below are T cell receptor beta chains from one sample, sequenced in a study of identical twins. TCRdb recomputed calls from the 5' RACE reads with MiXCR, one row per CDR3 protein. The data show 350,000 to 450,000 distinct CDR3 sequences, roughly 20% seen once. Sequences were obtained from naive T cells sorted from blood. Every receptor here comes from a man in his fifties in good health. Each CDR3 is given with its conserved first and last residue. The D gene is left open where the match is weak. Clone size is stated in some rows and not others, as once, few, many or a class when expanded.

j_gene | abundance | v_gene | d_gene | CDR3aa | CDR3nt
TRBJ1-4 | few | TRBV20-1 | TRBD1 | CSARDRTNEKLFF | TGCAGTGCCCGGGACAGGACTAATGAAAAACTGTTTTTT
TRBJ1-1 | few | TRBV3-1 | NA | CASSQVGNTEAFF | TGTGCCAGCAGCCAAGTGGGGAACACTGAAGCTTTCTTT
TRBJ2-5 | NA | TRBV5-1 | NA | CASSLGGETQHF | TGCGCCAGCAGCTTGGGAGGGGAGACCCAGCACTTC
TRBJ2-6 | NA | TRBV20-1 | NA | CSAREDSSSGANVLTF | TGCAGTGCTAGAGAGGACAGTTCCTCTGGGGCCAACGTCCTGACTTTC
TRBJ2-5 | few | TRBV20-1 | NA | CSARDFTSHQETQYF | TGCAGTGCTAGAGATTTCACCTCACACCAAGAGACCCAGTACTTC
TRBJ2-3 | few | TRBV11-1 | TRBD1 | CASSLRDRGRGDTDTQYF | TGTGCCAGCAGCTTAAGGGACAGGGGGCGAGGTGACACAGATACGCAGTATTTT
TRBJ2-1 | NA | TRBV24-1 | TRBD1 | CATSDPGGSYNEQFF | TGTGCCACCAGTGATCCAGGGGGCTCCTACAATGAGCAGTTCTTC
TRBJ2-7 | NA | TRBV11-2 | NA | CASSLGWRGHYEQYF | TGTGCCAGCAGCTTAGGGTGGCGGGGACACTACGAGCAGTACTTC
TRBJ2-7 | NA | TRBV29-1 | NA | CSVGLGGPYEQYF | TGCAGCGTTGGACTGGGGGGCCCCTACGAGCAGTACTTC
TRBJ2-3 | NA | TRBV12-3/TRBV12-4 | NA | CASSFVGAFRTDTQYF | TGTGCCAGCAGTTTCGTTGGGGCGTTTAGGACAGATACGCAGTATTTT
TRBJ1-6 | NA | TRBV27 | NA | CASSFQENSPLHF | TGTGCCAGCAGTTTCCAGGAGAATTCACCCCTCCACTTT
TRBJ2-1 | few | TRBV6-2/TRBV6-3 | TRBD1 | CASSVTGTGGSNEQFF | TGTGCCAGCAGTGTCACCGGGACAGGGGGCTCTAATGAGCAGTTCTTC
TRBJ1-1 | few | TRBV6-5 | NA | CASSYRQEAFF | TGTGCCAGCAGTTACCGACAGGAAGCTTTCTTT
TRBJ1-6 | NA | TRBV6-5 | NA | CASSLQILSSYNSPLHF | TGTGCCAGCAGTCTACAGATACTAAGCTCCTATAATTCACCCCTCCACTTT
TRBJ2-7 | few | TRBV5-6 | TRBD2 | CASSVTSARYEQYF | TGTGCCAGCAGCGTGACTAGCGCTCGCTACGAGCAGTACTTC
TRBJ2-7 | many | TRBV6-5 | NA | CASSWDNYEQYF | TGTGCCAGCAGTTGGGACAACTACGAGCAGTACTTC
TRBJ2-1 | few | TRBV20-1 | NA | CSASFGSRQNEQFF | TGCAGTGCTAGTTTCGGGAGTCGGCAAAATGAGCAGTTCTTC
TRBJ1-5 | few | TRBV5-1 | NA | CASREGLYSNQPQHF | TGCGCCAGCAGGGAAGGGCTATATAGCAATCAGCCCCAGCATTTT
TRBJ1-5 | NA | TRBV20-1 | TRBD1 | CSARRQGKEPQHF | TGCAGTGCTAGAAGACAGGGTAAGGAGCCCCAGCATTTT
TRBJ2-7 | NA | TRBV9 | NA | CASSAGLTKVFTEQYF | TGTGCCAGCAGCGCCGGACTCACCAAGGTATTTACGGAGCAGTACTTC
TRBJ2-5 | many | TRBV10-1 | TRBD2 | CASSESTSAQETQYF | TGCGCCAGCAGTGAATCAACTAGCGCCCAAGAGACCCAGTACTTC
TRBJ2-1 | NA | TRBV7-2 | TRBD2 | CASSLRASGYNEQFF | TGTGCCAGCAGCCTGAGGGCTAGCGGATACAATGAGCAGTTCTTC
TRBJ2-7 | many | TRBV9 | TRBD1 | CASSGDRGAYEQYF | TGTGCCAGCAGCGGGGACAGGGGCGCCTACGAGCAGTACTTC
TRBJ2-1 | few | TRBV6-4 | TRBD2 | CASRSLAGEYNEQFF | TGTGCCAGCAGATCCTTAGCGGGGGAGTACAATGAGCAGTTCTTC
TRBJ2-1 | NA | TRBV7-2 | TRBD2 | CASSSIPSGAAYNEQFF | TGTGCCAGCAGCTCTATCCCTAGCGGGGCAGCGTACAATGAGCAGTTCTTC
TRBJ2-4 | many | TRBV12-3/TRBV12-4 | TRBD2 | CASRPGGAKNIQYF | TGTGCCAGCAGGCCGGGGGGAGCCAAAAACATTCAGTACTTC
TRBJ2-7 | few | TRBV6-2/TRBV6-3 | TRBD2 | CASSYGGGDTYEQYF | TGTGCCAGCAGTTACGGCGGGGGGGATACCTACGAGCAGTACTTC
TRBJ2-7 | NA | TRBV28 | NA | CASTNQVYEQYF | TGTGCCAGCACAAACCAGGTTTACGAGCAGTACTTC
TRBJ1-2 | few | TRBV7-9 | TRBD1 | CASSLWRQGANGYTF | TGTGCCAGCAGCTTATGGAGGCAGGGGGCGAATGGCTACACCTTC
TRBJ1-5 | few | TRBV12-3/TRBV12-4 | TRBD1 | CASSLNRGPQHF | TGTGCCAGCAGTTTAAACAGGGGACCCCAGCATTTT
TRBJ1-2 | NA | TRBV29-1 | NA | CSVDRASNYGYTF | TGCAGCGTTGACCGAGCGTCAAACTATGGCTACACCTTC
TRBJ1-2 | many | TRBV10-3 | NA | CAITAGDWDGYTF | TGTGCCATCACCGCTGGGGATTGGGATGGCTACACCTTC
TRBJ2-5 | few | TRBV5-1 | NA | CASRYELGETQYF | TGCGCCAGCAGATATGAACTTGGGGAGACCCAGTACTTC
TRBJ2-1 | few | TRBV29-1 | TRBD1 | CSVRTGGGNEQFF | TGCAGCGTCCGGACAGGGGGAGGGAATGAGCAGTTCTTC
TRBJ2-5 | few | TRBV7-2 | NA | CASSRYGETQYF | TGTGCCAGCAGCCGTTATGGGGAGACCCAGTACTTC
TRBJ2-1 | few | TRBV10-3 | TRBD1 | CAINTGTGDYNEQFF | TGTGCCATCAATACCGGGACAGGAGACTACAATGAGCAGTTCTTC
TRBJ2-1 | NA | TRBV5-1 | TRBD1 | CASSLKTSFVGQEQFF | TGCGCCAGCAGCTTGAAGACCTCATTCGTGGGACAGGAGCAGTTCTTC
TRBJ2-1 | NA | TRBV28 | TRBD2 | CASCLAEYNEQFF | TGTGCTTCCTGTCTAGCGGAGTACAATGAGCAGTTCTTC
TRBJ1-5 | many | TRBV2 | NA | CASRRQLFNQPQHF | TGTGCCAGCAGACGACAGCTATTCAATCAGCCCCAGCATTTT
TRBJ1-1 | NA | TRBV20-1 | NA | CSARGLSGGTEAFF | TGCAGTGCTAGAGGATTGAGCGGGGGCACTGAAGCTTTCTTT
TRBJ2-5 | NA | TRBV20-1 | NA | CRPGTHQETQYF | TGCAGGCCCGGGACACACCAAGAGACCCAGTACTTC
TRBJ2-7 | NA | TRBV6-2/TRBV6-3 | NA | CASSLGRDIEQYF | TGTGCCAGCAGTTTGGGCCGGGACATCGAGCAGTACTTC
TRBJ1-1 | few | TRBV29-1 | NA | CSVWGRTEAFF | TGCAGCGTCTGGGGGCGGACTGAAGCTTTCTTT
TRBJ2-7 | few | TRBV4-2 | NA | CASSQGAGNSYEQYF | TGTGCCAGCAGCCAAGGGGCCGGAAACTCCTACGAGCAGTACTTC
TRBJ2-7 | many | TRBV11-2 | NA | CASSLVGAGPSYEQYF | TGTGCCAGCAGCTTAGTGGGGGCAGGGCCGTCCTACGAGCAGTACTTC
TRBJ2-3 | few | TRBV7-6 | NA | CASSPSQGFITDTQYF | TGTGCCAGCAGCCCATCCCAGGGATTTATCACAGATACGCAGTATTTT
TRBJ1-3 | NA | TRBV3-1 | NA | CASSHPRRSGNTIYF | TGTGCCAGCAGCCACCCACGGAGATCTGGAAACACCATATATTTT
TRBJ1-2 | many | TRBV20-1 | NA | CSARDPGQGLRYGYTF | TGCAGTGCTAGAGATCCGGGCCAGGGACTACGATATGGCTACACCTTC
TRBJ1-2 | few | TRBV27 | TRBD1 | CASNPTGGNYGYTF | TGTGCCAGCAACCCGACAGGGGGAAACTATGGCTACACCTTC